This TCR beta chain was recorded in a study of blood T cell repertoires in COVID-19. Overall study context: Whether acute or convalescent, the COVID-19 samples came from the United States, Italy and Spain. The cDNA or gDNA used as material had been derived from T cells, B-cell-depleted T cells, or PBMCs.

Germline V lookup: CDR1 LNHDA, CDR2 SQIVND (reference sequence). Unmatched junction bases numbered 3, after V lost 1 base and J lost 3 bases. The CDR3 length is 14 residues. Profiled with immunoSEQ multiplex PCR; TCRdb holds only in-frame clones, not every one. There are some 110,000 clones in the sample; roughly 84% occur only once, and 0.7% to 1% lies in the top ten. Sequencing was done on a sample of peripheral blood. The sequence was collected from a woman aged 65 to 85 with acute or convalescent COVID-19. The genes are TRBV19 and TRBJ2-7, with 7 bases aligning to TRBD2. The CDR3: CASSIAGGRYEQYF. CDR3 DNA: TGTGCCAGTAGTATAGCGGGGGGTCGCTACGAGCAGTACTTC.